Below are 10 T cell receptor beta chains sequenced from a single sample in a study of OX40 agonist ivuxolimab in advanced cancers. Repertoires were generated with immunoSEQ multiplex PCR, while TCRdb's copy carries only in-frame clones and drops some. The sample lists approximately 92,000 clones, roughly 94% occurring once. The starting material was CD4+ or CD8+ T cells sorted from blood, obtained in a trial of the OX40 agonist ivuxolimab. Source of these receptors: an adult with an advanced solid tumor such as melanoma, head and neck, liver or kidney cancer.

The chain joins TRBV11-2 to TRBJ2-7; TRBD1 might be the D (6 bases). The CDR3 is 13 residues long. Germline CDR1 reads SGHAT; CDR2 reads FQNNGV. Between the trimmed V and J ends, which lost 10 bases and 8 bases, there was a span of 21 bases. In nucleotides, the CDR3 is TGTGCCACCAGTTCTAGGGGGTCTCTCCAGCAGTACTTC. Translated, it gives CATSSRGSLQQYF.

The chain employs TRBV18 and TRBJ1-5; D is ambiguous. The CDR3 loop spans 12 amino acids. Germline-derived CDR1 and CDR2 are KGHSH and LQKENI. V shed 2 bases and J shed 4 bases, with 3 bases lying between them. The CDR3, as DNA: TGTGCCAGCTCACCATGGAATCAGCCCCAGCATTTT. Residues: CASSPWNQPQHF. The full variable domain, rest sourced from reference TRBV18 and TRBJ1-5, is NAGVMQNPRHLVRRRGQEARLRCSPMKGHSHVYWYRQLPEEGLKFMVYLQKENIIDESGMPKERFSAEFPKEGPSILRIQQVVRGDSAAYFCASSPWNQPQHFGDGTRLSIL.

The chain employs TRBV29-1 and TRBJ2-2, with D perhaps being TRBD1 or TRBD2 (5 bases each). The ends were cut back, 5 bases at V and 2 bases at J, with 15 bases in the middle. The length of the CDR3 is 15 residues. CDR1 and CDR2 (germline): SQVTM, ANQGSEA. CDR3 loop: CSVRRGQGNTGELFF. The CDR3 nucleotides read TGCAGCGTTCGGCGAGGGCAGGGTAACACCGGGGAGCTGTTTTTT.

The J gene is TRBJ2-1, the V gene TRBV10-3; D is unclear. The V gene lost 3 bases and the J gene lost 0 bases, with 6 bases spanning the gap. Germline CDR1 ENHRY, CDR2 SYGVKD. The CDR3 has 14 amino acids. The CDR3 spells CAISDLSSYNEQFF. The CDR3 nucleotides are TGTGCCATCAGTGATCTGAGCTCCTACAATGAGCAGTTCTTC.

The gene calls are TRBV10-1 and TRBJ2-7; D might be TRBD2 (5 bases). V lost 8 bases, J lost 0 bases, and 17 bases lay in between. This CDR3 comprises 15 residues. Germline loops: CDR1 WNHNN, CDR2 SYGVQD (reference sequence). CDR3 nucleotide sequence: TGCGCCAGCCGGGCTGAGGACTTCGACTCCTACGAGCAGTACTTC. Translated: CASRAEDFDSYEQYF.

The chain uses TRBV5-1 and TRBJ1-3; D might be TRBD1 (5 bases). Germline V CDR1 and CDR2: SGHRS, YFSETQ. This CDR3 has 18 residues. V lost 2 bases, J lost 4 bases, and 22 bases lay in between. The CDR3 reads CASSFPRFGGMSGNTIYF. In nucleotides, the CDR3 is TGCGCCAGCAGCTTCCCGCGCTTCGGGGGTATGTCCGGAAACACCATATATTTT.

This chain connects TRBV4-1 to TRBJ1-1; no firm D call. V lost 0 bases, J lost 3 bases, and 26 bases lay in between. The CDR3 loop spans 20 amino acids. CDR1 is MGHRA, CDR2 YSYEKL, per germline. The CDR3, as DNA: TGCGCCAGCAGCCAAGATGTTTCGACCCGAGGGATTCGACGGTACACTGAAGCTTTCTTT. Translating it yields CASSQDVSTRGIRRYTEAFF.

The genes are TRBV29-1 and TRBJ1-3; 8 bases line up with TRBD1. Trimming took 4 bases from V and 2 from J; bases not matched to a gene: 1. Germline V CDR1 and CDR2: SQVTM, ANQGSEA. The CDR3 has 13 residues. This chain's CDR3 is CSVADRAGNTIYF. CDR3 coding DNA: TGCAGCGTTGCGGACAGGGCTGGAAACACCATATATTTT.

The chain is built from TRBV10-3 and TRBJ1-4; D ambiguous. Trimming removed 8 bases from V and 4 bases from J, with 5 bases in between. CDR1 is ENHRY and CDR2 is SYGVKD in the germline V gene. The CDR3 loop spans 11 amino acids. Here the CDR3 DNA reads TGTGCCATCGCAGTTAATGAAAAACTGTTTTTT. Its protein product is CAIAVNEKLFF.

The chain couples TRBV19 to TRBJ2-7; 9 bases map to TRBD2. There are 16 residues in the CDR3. Germline V lookup: CDR1 LNHDA, CDR2 SQIVND (reference sequence). The J segment lost 4 bases and the V segment lost 3 bases, leaving 10 bases of the junction unmatched. The CDR3: CASSMRVSGSRYEQYF. For the CDR3, the DNA is TGTGCCAGTAGTATGAGGGTTAGCGGGAGTCGGTACGAGCAGTACTTC.